The 10 T cell receptor beta chains given below trace back to one sample, sequenced in a study of chemoradiotherapy in HPV16-positive cancers (dated by TCRdb to between 2021 and 2023). Library preparation was by the immunoSEQ multiplex PCR assay. Drawn from immuneACCESS, this table holds only the in-frame rearrangements with V and J called that TCRdb kept. Clones are partly lost; checked studies trace under half to an unresolved V gene and leave the rest unexplained. The sample table lists 6,800 or so clones, around 79% of them with a count of one. 3.6% of the sample comes from the top ten. The biological material was taken from a patient who underwent chemoradiotherapy. Source of these receptors: a human donor with HPV-associated anogenital cancer.

The V and J genes are TRBV7-3 and TRBJ2-7; perhaps TRBD2 as D (6 bases). V lost 10 bases and J 0 bases, leaving 10 bases between the germline ends. This CDR3 has 12 residues. The germline V gene encodes CDR1 SGHTA and CDR2 FQGTGA. The CDR3 spells CATAGYSYEQYF. For the CDR3, the DNA is TGTGCCACCGCGGGGTACTCCTACGAGCAGTACTTC.

The chain combines TRBV4-2 with TRBJ2-7; TRBD1 matches at 7 bases. V was pared by 4 bases and J by 1 base, with 4 bases of the junction left unmatched. The CDR3 consists of 14 residues. Germline CDR1 and CDR2: LGHNA and YNFKEQ. CDR3: CASSRDRASYEQYF. The CDR3 bases are TGTGCCAGCAGCCGAGACAGGGCTTCCTACGAGCAGTACTTC.

The rearrangement joins TRBV7-9 to TRBJ1-6; D perhaps matches TRBD1 (6 bases). The CDR3 has 14 residues. Deletions cut 5 bases from V and 7 bases from J, with 12 bases between. The germline V gene encodes CDR1 SEHNR and CDR2 FQNEAQ (reference sequence). Written as DNA, the CDR3 is TGTGCCAGCAGCCTGACAGGACGGAATTCACCCCTCCACTTT. This codes for CASSLTGRNSPLHF.

J is TRBJ1-2 and V is TRBV6-1; 9 positions match TRBD1. Germline values: CDR1 MNHNS, CDR2 SASEGT. The junction had 10 bases not matched to a gene; V was cut back by 9 bases and J by 8 bases. The CDR3 contains 13 residues. CDR3 residues: CASADRGVEGYTF. The DNA of the CDR3 is TGTGCCAGTGCTGACAGGGGGGTTGAGGGCTACACCTTC.

The genes are TRBV6-1 and TRBJ1-5; D may be TRBD1 (5 bases). The CDR3 sequence is 16 residues long. Trimming shortened V by 3 bases and J by 3 bases, and 15 bases separated the two germline ends. CDR1 and CDR2 (germline): MNHNS, SASEGT. CDR3 protein: CASSDRGRLLNQPQHF. The CDR3 coding sequence is TGTGCCAGCAGTGATAGGGGCAGACTCCTCAATCAGCCCCAGCATTTT.

The chain has TRBV10-3 and TRBJ2-1; the D gene is possibly TRBD2 (6 bases). V was pared by 2 bases and J by 10 bases, with 6 bases between. The CDR3 extends over 11 amino acids. Germline values: CDR1 ENHRY, CDR2 SYGVKD. CDR3 nucleotides: TGTGCCATCAGTGAGGGACTAGAGCAGTTCTTC. This sequence encodes CAISEGLEQFF.

This chain joins TRBV7-8 and TRBJ2-3; D assignment may be TRBD1 or TRBD2 (5 bases each). The CDR3 extends over 13 amino acids. The V end lost 5 bases, the J end lost 5 bases, and 11 bases lay between the germline ends. In germline, CDR1 is SGHVS, CDR2 FQNEAQ. DNA of the CDR3: TGTGCCAGCAGCCCGGGACGCCTAGATACGCAGTATTTT. Its protein is CASSPGRLDTQYF. Filled out from reference TRBV7-8 and TRBJ2-3, the complete variable domain reads GAGVSQSPRYKVAKRGQDVALRCDPISGHVSLFWYQQALGQGPEFLTYFQNEAQLDKSGLPSDRFFAERPEGSVSTLKIQRTQQEDSAVYLCASSPGRLDTQYFGPGTRLTVL.

This clone was recorded only once. The V and J genes are TRBV7-2 and TRBJ1-2; maybe TRBD1 (5 bases). Germline V gives CDR1 SGHTA, CDR2 FQGNSA. The CDR3 runs to 12 residues. The ends were cut back, 4 bases at V and 8 bases at J, with 11 bases in the middle. The CDR3 DNA reads TGTGCCAGCAGCTCTTATGGGGGAGGCTACACCTTC. It is translated as CASSSYGGGYTF.

This clone was detected once. The chain is built from TRBV2 and TRBJ1-4; no reliable D call. The CDR3 spans 13 residues. V was pared by 7 bases and J by 8 bases, with 14 bases between. Germline V CDR1 and CDR2: SNHLY, FYNNEI. CDR3 sequence: CASTGPKKEKLFF. The DNA of the CDR3 is TGTGCCAGCACCGGGCCTAAGAAGGAAAAACTGTTTTTT. The full variable domain, with the rest looked up from reference TRBV2 and TRBJ1-4, is EPEVTQTPSHQVTQMGQEVILRCVPISNHLYFYWYRQILGQKVEFLVSFYNNEISEKSEIFDDQFSVERPDGSNFTLKIRSTKLEDSAMYFCASTGPKKEKLFFGSGTQLSVL.

This clone was seen a few times. The chain couples TRBV10-3 to TRBJ2-7; D ambiguous. The germline CDR1 and CDR2 sequences are ENHRY and SYGVKD. With 6 bases removed from V and 3 bases from J, the gap between germline ends came to 9 bases. The CDR3 totals 12 residues. The CDR3 DNA follows: TGTGCCATCAGCGCGGACGGCTACGAGCAGTACTTC. It is translated as CAISADGYEQYF.